Sequencing of this T cell receptor beta chain was carried out in a study of control samples from healthy donors and cancer patients. Germline CDR1 SGHTA, CDR2 FQGNSA. CDR3 length equals 12 residues. With 7 bases clipped from V and 5 bases from J, the junction kept 4 bases outside the gene matches. Repertoires were generated with immunoSEQ multiplex PCR, while TCRdb's copy carries only in-frame clones and drops some. The table lists around 130,000 clones, approximately 88% of them singletons. Sequencing used blood. V and J are TRBV7-2 and TRBJ2-5; 7 bases match TRBD1. The sequence was collected from a man aged 45 to 65 in good health. The CDR3 DNA reads TGTGCCAGCACCCAACAGGGGGAGACCCAGTACTTC. Its translation is CASTQQGETQYF.